This is a list of T cell receptor beta chains from one sample in a study of control samples from healthy donors and cancer patients. Some clones are missing from TCRdb's copy, which holds only in-frame ones; the method was immunoSEQ multiplex PCR. Of about 89,000 clones in the sample, roughly 84% were seen once. The sequenced material came from blood. These receptors were taken from a woman aged 40 to 55 in good health. Each CDR3 is given with its conserved first and last residue. Each record gives: CDR3 DNA, CDR3 protein, D gene, clone size, J gene, V gene. The D gene is left open where the match is weak. The size entry is marked missing in some rows and otherwise reads once, few, many or a size class.

CDR3nt: TGTGCCAGCCGAGATCAGGGGGCCAACAATGAGCAGTTCTTC
CDR3aa: CASRDQGANNEQFF
d_gene: TRBD1
abundance: NA
j_gene: TRBJ2-1
v_gene: TRBV6-6

CDR3nt: TGTGCCAGCAGTAGGCAGGGGGTCGACGGCTACACCTTC
CDR3aa: CASSRQGVDGYTF
d_gene: TRBD1
abundance: NA
j_gene: TRBJ1-2
v_gene: TRBV6-2/TRBV6-3

CDR3nt: TGCGCCAGCAGCCAAGAACCCCAGGGGAATCAGCCCCAGCATTTT
CDR3aa: CASSQEPQGNQPQHF
d_gene: NA
abundance: NA
j_gene: TRBJ1-5
v_gene: TRBV4-3

CDR3nt: TGTGCCAGCAGCCTGGACAGGGCTCAGCCCCAGCATTTT
CDR3aa: CASSLDRAQPQHF
d_gene: TRBD1
abundance: NA
j_gene: TRBJ1-5
v_gene: TRBV5-5

CDR3nt: TGTGCTAGTGGTGGACTAGCGGGGGGGCCCCGGAACATTCAGTACTTC
CDR3aa: CASGGLAGGPRNIQYF
d_gene: TRBD2
abundance: NA
j_gene: TRBJ2-4
v_gene: TRBV12-5

CDR3nt: TGTGCCAGCAGCTCCGACAGGGAACGGAACACCATATATTTT
CDR3aa: CASSSDRERNTIYF
d_gene: TRBD1
abundance: NA
j_gene: TRBJ1-3
v_gene: TRBV11-3

CDR3nt: TGCGCCAGCAGCCAAGATGGACGCTTAGTGGGCACTGAAGCTTTCTTT
CDR3aa: CASSQDGRLVGTEAFF
d_gene: NA
abundance: NA
j_gene: TRBJ1-1
v_gene: TRBV4-3

CDR3nt: TGTGCCAGCAGCGTAGGTTTCGTCTACTCTGGAAACACCATATATTTT
CDR3aa: CASSVGFVYSGNTIYF
d_gene: NA
abundance: NA
j_gene: TRBJ1-3
v_gene: TRBV9

CDR3nt: TGTGCTAGTGGTTTGGTACTAGGCCAGCGGGGGCACAATGAGCAGTTCTTC
CDR3aa: CASGLVLGQRGHNEQFF
d_gene: TRBD2
abundance: NA
j_gene: TRBJ2-1
v_gene: TRBV12-5

CDR3nt: TGTGCCAGCAGTTCTCCCCGGACAGGGATATACGAGCAGTACTTC
CDR3aa: CASSSPRTGIYEQYF
d_gene: TRBD1
abundance: NA
j_gene: TRBJ2-7
v_gene: TRBV27

CDR3nt: TGCGCCAGCAGCCTTGACAGGGGGCAGGATGAGCAGTTCTTC
CDR3aa: CASSLDRGQDEQFF
d_gene: TRBD1
abundance: NA
j_gene: TRBJ2-1
v_gene: TRBV4-3

CDR3nt: TGTGCCGTGGGGGAGTTGGTGCCCCAGCATTTT
CDR3aa: CAVGELVPQHF
d_gene: NA
abundance: NA
j_gene: TRBJ1-5
v_gene: TRBV12-3/TRBV12-4

CDR3nt: TGTGCCAGCAGTCCCGGGGACGGGTATGGAAAACTGTTTTTT
CDR3aa: CASSPGDGYGKLFF
d_gene: NA
abundance: few
j_gene: TRBJ1-4
v_gene: TRBV7-3

CDR3nt: TGTGCCAGCAGCTTGGTTTTTAACACTGAAGCTTTCTTT
CDR3aa: CASSLVFNTEAFF
d_gene: NA
abundance: few
j_gene: TRBJ1-1
v_gene: TRBV5-6

CDR3nt: TGTGCCAGCAGCTTAGTCGCTAGCGGGGAAGGGGAGCTGTTTTTT
CDR3aa: CASSLVASGEGELFF
d_gene: TRBD2
abundance: NA
j_gene: TRBJ2-2
v_gene: TRBV7-2

CDR3nt: TGTGCCACCAGCAGAGGTTTCGGCGAAGGGAATCAGCCCCAGCATTTT
CDR3aa: CATSRGFGEGNQPQHF
d_gene: NA
abundance: NA
j_gene: TRBJ1-5
v_gene: TRBV15

CDR3nt: TGCGCCAGCAGGAGCGGGACCCTCTCCTACAATGAGCAGTTCTTC
CDR3aa: CASRSGTLSYNEQFF
d_gene: TRBD2
abundance: NA
j_gene: TRBJ2-1
v_gene: TRBV10-2

CDR3nt: TGTGCCAGTAGTTTCCGACAGGGTCTCGGCACTGAAGCTTTCTTT
CDR3aa: CASSFRQGLGTEAFF
d_gene: TRBD1
abundance: NA
j_gene: TRBJ1-1
v_gene: TRBV19

CDR3nt: TGTGCCAGCAGCTCCAGACTAGCGGGGGGCCCCTACGAGCAGTACTTC
CDR3aa: CASSSRLAGGPYEQYF
d_gene: TRBD2
abundance: NA
j_gene: TRBJ2-7
v_gene: TRBV7-2

CDR3nt: TGTGCCAGCAGCACCCACCAAGAGACCCAGTACTTC
CDR3aa: CASSTHQETQYF
d_gene: NA
abundance: NA
j_gene: TRBJ2-5
v_gene: TRBV7-8

CDR3nt: TGTGCCAGCAGCTCTGAAGTAAGCAATGAGCAGTTCTTC
CDR3aa: CASSSEVSNEQFF
d_gene: NA
abundance: NA
j_gene: TRBJ2-1
v_gene: TRBV7-9

CDR3nt: TGTGCCACCAGTGTATCGGGACTAGACGAGACCCAGTACTTC
CDR3aa: CATSVSGLDETQYF
d_gene: TRBD2
abundance: NA
j_gene: TRBJ2-5
v_gene: TRBV24-1

CDR3nt: TGTGCCAGCTCACCAAGGCCGGAGACCAGCACAGATACGCAGTATTTT
CDR3aa: CASSPRPETSTDTQYF
d_gene: NA
abundance: NA
j_gene: TRBJ2-3
v_gene: TRBV18

CDR3nt: TGTGCCAGCTCTAGCTGGTACGAGCAGTACTTC
CDR3aa: CASSSWYEQYF
d_gene: NA
abundance: NA
j_gene: TRBJ2-7
v_gene: TRBV2

CDR3nt: TGTGCCATAAATAGCGGGGGGCGGGCAGATACGCAGTATTTT
CDR3aa: CAINSGGRADTQYF
d_gene: TRBD2
abundance: few
j_gene: TRBJ2-3
v_gene: TRBV7-2

CDR3nt: TGTGCCAGCAGCCCGGGACAGAGTAATGAAAAACTGTTTTTT
CDR3aa: CASSPGQSNEKLFF
d_gene: TRBD1
abundance: NA
j_gene: TRBJ1-4
v_gene: TRBV11-3

CDR3nt: TGCAGCGTTGAAACGGGTGGCTACACCTTC
CDR3aa: CSVETGGYTF
d_gene: NA
abundance: NA
j_gene: TRBJ1-2
v_gene: TRBV29-1

CDR3nt: TGTGCCAGCGGGGACCTCAATCAGCCCCAGCATTTT
CDR3aa: CASGDLNQPQHF
d_gene: NA
abundance: few
j_gene: TRBJ1-5
v_gene: TRBV2

CDR3nt: TGTGCCAGCTCACCACGGACAGTAAACACCGGGGAGCTGTTTTTT
CDR3aa: CASSPRTVNTGELFF
d_gene: NA
abundance: NA
j_gene: TRBJ2-2
v_gene: TRBV18

CDR3nt: TGCGCCAGCAGTGACGGGGAGACCCAGTACTTC
CDR3aa: CASSDGETQYF
d_gene: NA
abundance: once
j_gene: TRBJ2-5
v_gene: TRBV10-1

CDR3nt: TGTGCCAGTAGTCTATCTAGCGGGGGGGCGGTCACAGATACGCAGTATTTT
CDR3aa: CASSLSSGGAVTDTQYF
d_gene: TRBD2
abundance: NA
j_gene: TRBJ2-3
v_gene: TRBV19

CDR3nt: TGTGCCAGCAGGCTGACTAGCGGGGGGGGTGAGCAGTTCTTC
CDR3aa: CASRLTSGGGEQFF
d_gene: TRBD2
abundance: NA
j_gene: TRBJ2-1
v_gene: TRBV7-2

CDR3nt: TGTGCCAGCAGTGAAGCCCAGGGGGCGCGGACCGGGGAGCTGTTTTTT
CDR3aa: CASSEAQGARTGELFF
d_gene: TRBD1
abundance: NA
j_gene: TRBJ2-2
v_gene: TRBV6-1

CDR3nt: TGTGCCAGTAGTACAGGCAGGGTACCTGAAGCTTTCTTT
CDR3aa: CASSTGRVPEAFF
d_gene: NA
abundance: NA
j_gene: TRBJ1-1
v_gene: TRBV19

CDR3nt: TGTGCCAGCAGTTTACATGGCTACGAGCAGTACTTC
CDR3aa: CASSLHGYEQYF
d_gene: NA
abundance: few
j_gene: TRBJ2-7
v_gene: TRBV12-3/TRBV12-4

CDR3nt: TGTGCCAGCAGCCGAGCCGGGACAGGGTTTGGCTACACCTTC
CDR3aa: CASSRAGTGFGYTF
d_gene: TRBD1
abundance: NA
j_gene: TRBJ1-2
v_gene: TRBV27

CDR3nt: TGTGCCAGCAGCTTATCTTTTTTGACTAGCGGGGGGGCAAACAATGAGCAGTTCTTC
CDR3aa: CASSLSFLTSGGANNEQFF
d_gene: TRBD2
abundance: NA
j_gene: TRBJ2-1
v_gene: TRBV7-2

CDR3nt: TGTGCCAGCAGCCCATGGACAGGGGGCACTGATACGCAGTATTTT
CDR3aa: CASSPWTGGTDTQYF
d_gene: TRBD1
abundance: NA
j_gene: TRBJ2-3
v_gene: TRBV7-2

CDR3nt: TGTGCCAGCAGTTCCGGGAGAATGAACACTGAAGCTTTCTTT
CDR3aa: CASSSGRMNTEAFF
d_gene: NA
abundance: NA
j_gene: TRBJ1-1
v_gene: TRBV11-3

CDR3nt: TGTGCCAGCAGTTCCCCGAGCCGAAAGTCCTACAATGAGCAGTTCTTC
CDR3aa: CASSSPSRKSYNEQFF
d_gene: NA
abundance: NA
j_gene: TRBJ2-1
v_gene: TRBV6-2/TRBV6-3

CDR3nt: TGTGCCAGCAGACCCGGACCCTCACTCTCTGGAAACACCATATATTTT
CDR3aa: CASRPGPSLSGNTIYF
d_gene: NA
abundance: NA
j_gene: TRBJ1-3
v_gene: TRBV9

CDR3nt: TGCGCCAGCAGCTTAGGGGCGGCCTCTGGAAACACCATATATTTT
CDR3aa: CASSLGAASGNTIYF
d_gene: NA
abundance: NA
j_gene: TRBJ1-3
v_gene: TRBV5-1

CDR3nt: TGTGCCAGCAGTTATGCAGGACTAGCGAGCACAGATACGCAGTATTTT
CDR3aa: CASSYAGLASTDTQYF
d_gene: TRBD2
abundance: NA
j_gene: TRBJ2-3
v_gene: TRBV6-5

CDR3nt: TGTGCCAGCAGTGTAAACTCTGATCAGCCCCAGCATTTT
CDR3aa: CASSVNSDQPQHF
d_gene: NA
abundance: NA
j_gene: TRBJ1-5
v_gene: TRBV25-1